This passage covers 18 T cell receptor beta chains from one sample sequenced in a study of blood T cell repertoires in COVID-19 (dated by TCRdb to 2018 to 2021). The library was built by means of the immunoSEQ multiplex PCR assay. TCRdb re-hosts the immuneACCESS table, in-frame sequences only. Its copies lack some clones; in the studies checked, an unresolved V gene accounts for under half of them, and the cause for the rest is not known. The sample includes over 5,500 clones, with nearly 90% observed a single time. The ten top clones hold 22% of the sample. Specimen: peripheral blood. The receptors derive from a human donor in a cohort sampled during active COVID-19.

The chain joins TRBV5-4 to TRBJ2-5; 7 bases align to TRBD1. The ends lost 4 bases at V and 2 bases at J; junction bases unmatched: 8. The CDR3 sequence is 15 residues long. Germline CDR1 and CDR2: SGHNT and YYREEE (reference sequence). The CDR3 region is CASSRGTASQETQYF. The CDR3 DNA sequence: TGTGCCAGCAGCAGGGGGACAGCCTCTCAAGAGACCCAGTACTTC.

The CDR3 spells CASSQAIAASTDTQYF. CDR3 in DNA: TGCGCCAGCAGCCAGGCAATAGCGGCTAGCACAGATACGCAGTATTTT. V is TRBV4-1 and J is TRBJ2-3; D may be TRBD2 (6 bases). V lost 3 bases, J lost 0 bases, and 13 bases lay in between. The length of the CDR3 is 16 residues. Germline assignment: CDR1 MGHRA and CDR2 YSYEKL.

The chain employs TRBV5-1 and TRBJ2-7; 8 bases fit TRBD2. CDR3 length equals 14 residues. Germline CDR1 SGHRS, CDR2 YFSETQ. Germline trimming cut 4 bases from V and 5 bases from J; bases unmatched to any gene: 8. CDR3 sequence (DNA): TGCGCCAGCAGCCGTTCCGGGGGGGACAACGAGCAGTACTTC. Protein sequence: CASSRSGGDNEQYF.

The rearrangement joins TRBV6-5 to TRBJ1-1; maybe TRBD1 (5 bases). Trimming stripped 3 bases from V and 0 bases from J, with 8 bases between. Germline V gene lookup returns CDR1 MNHEY and CDR2 SVGAGI. The CDR3 is 14 residues long. The CDR3, as DNA: TGTGCCAGCAGTTATCAGGGTTTGAACACTGAAGCTTTCTTT. Amino acid sequence: CASSYQGLNTEAFF.

The gene calls are TRBV7-8 and TRBJ1-3; 8 bases are a match to TRBD1. There are 14 residues in the CDR3. V lost 5 bases and J lost 1; bases outside the gene matches: 1. The germline gives CDR1 SGHVS, CDR2 FQNEAQ. The CDR3, as DNA: TGTGCCAGCAGCCGGGACAGGTCTGGAAACACCATATATTTT. This gives the protein CASSRDRSGNTIYF.

This clone has a handful of counts. This chain joins TRBV2 and TRBJ2-7; 8 nucleotides match TRBD1. Germline CDR1 and CDR2: SNHLY and FYNNEI. The ends lost 7 bases at V and 2 bases at J; junction bases unmatched: 7. The CDR3 has 14 amino acids. Here the CDR3 reads CASKPGTGAYEQYF. The CDR3 coding sequence is TGTGCCAGCAAACCCGGGACAGGCGCCTACGAGCAGTACTTC.

The V gene is TRBV29-1, the J gene TRBJ2-7; the match to TRBD1 covers 9 bases. The germline V gene encodes CDR1 SQVTM and CDR2 ANQGSEA. The V segment lost 2 bases and the J segment 0 bases; nucleotides outside the gene matches: 11. The CDR3 consists of 17 residues. CDR3 protein: CSVESTDRGVSSYEQYF. The CDR3 region has the DNA TGCAGCGTTGAATCGACCGACAGGGGGGTTAGCTCCTACGAGCAGTACTTC.

DNA of the CDR3: TGTGCCAGCAGCAAAAGGCAATCCGGAGGGAAGAGACGGGAGGAGCAGTACTTC. It codes for CASSKRQSGGKRREEQYF. This chain connects TRBV21-1 to TRBJ2-7; the table's D call of TRBD2 was not tested on the DNA. TRBV21-1 is a recognized pseudogene. The CDR3 is 18 residues long.

V usage is TRBV6-5 and J usage is TRBJ2-3; 9 positions match TRBD1. Trimming took 6 bases from V and 6 from J; bases not matched to a gene: 10. The germline V gene encodes CDR1 MNHEY and CDR2 SVGAGI. The CDR3 runs 15 residues. This CDR3 is CASRNRDRELDTQYF. The CDR3 DNA is TGTGCCAGCAGGAACCGGGACAGGGAACTCGATACGCAGTATTTT.

The chain is built from TRBV2 and TRBJ2-7; a weak D match, TRBD2 (6 bases). The CDR3 spans 14 residues. Trimming pared 10 bases from V and 3 bases from J, leaving 19 bases between. Germline V CDR1 and CDR2: SNHLY, FYNNEI. CDR3 protein: CATLSAGINYEQYF. CDR3 nucleotides: TGTGCCACCCTCTCGGCGGGGATCAACTACGAGCAGTACTTC.

This sequence joins TRBV5-1 and TRBJ2-2; 13 bases map to TRBD2. V dropped 0 bases and J dropped 2; count of bases not matched to a gene: 13. CDR3 length: 21 residues. Germline CDR1 is SGHRS and CDR2 is YFSETQ. CDR3 loop: CASSLVWGRTSGGLNTGELFF. Here the CDR3 DNA reads TGCGCCAGCAGCTTGGTTTGGGGAAGGACTAGCGGGGGCCTTAACACCGGGGAGCTGTTTTTT.

This chain links TRBV27 with TRBJ2-3; a possible D gene is TRBD2 (6 bases). Per the germline V gene, CDR1 is MNHEY and CDR2 is SMNVEV (reference sequence). Trimming pared 4 bases from V and 4 bases from J, leaving 21 bases between. The CDR3 contains 17 residues. CDR3 DNA: TGTGCCAGCAGTTCCCACCCCGGACGCGGAGGGCCAGATACGCAGTATTTT. Translation gives CASSSHPGRGGPDTQYF.

This chain links TRBV14 with TRBJ2-7; maybe TRBD2 (5 bases). CDR1 SGHDN and CDR2 FVKESK come from the germline V gene. V dropped 2 bases and J dropped 1 base, with 18 bases sitting between them. CDR3 length: 17 residues. The CDR3 protein is CASSQSPREQPSYEQYF. As DNA, the CDR3 is TGTGCCAGCAGCCAATCGCCGAGGGAACAACCTTCCTACGAGCAGTACTTC.

This chain connects TRBV5-1 to TRBJ2-7; 11 bases line up with TRBD1. Unmatched junction bases numbered 9, after V lost 7 bases and J lost 0 bases. Germline CDR1 is SGHRS and CDR2 is YFSETQ. There are 16 residues in the CDR3. CDR3 loop: CASLDGDRGYSYEQYF. CDR3 DNA sequence: TGCGCCAGCCTAGACGGGGACAGGGGGTACTCCTACGAGCAGTACTTC.

The chain employs TRBV7-2 and TRBJ2-5; 8 bases are shared with TRBD2. This CDR3 contains 19 residues. Germline loops: CDR1 SGHTA, CDR2 FQGNSA. V trimming: 4 bases; J trimming: 1 base; junction bases outside the gene matches: 17. The CDR3 is CASSSLEMYRGRLQETQYF. The CDR3 bases are TGTGCCAGCAGCTCCCTCGAGATGTATCGCGGGAGGCTCCAAGAGACCCAGTACTTC. Looking up the rest from reference TRBV7-2 and TRBJ2-5 gives the full variable domain: GAGVSQSPSNKVTEKGKDVELRCDPISGHTALYWYRQSLGQGLEFLIYFQGNSAPDKSGLPSDRFSAERTGGSVSTLTIQRTQQEDSAVYLCASSSLEMYRGRLQETQYFGPGTRLLVL.

V is TRBV28 and J is TRBJ1-2; D is perhaps TRBD1 (6 bases). CDR3 length equals 17 residues. Germline V gene sequence: CDR1 MDHEN, CDR2 SYDVKM. V shed 4 bases and J shed 0 bases, with 18 bases lying between them. The CDR3 sequence is CASSSGTRYLSNYGYTF. The CDR3 region has the DNA TGTGCCAGCAGTTCAGGGACACGCTACCTTTCTAACTATGGCTACACCTTC.

This clone has more than one count but fewer than ten. The chain recombines TRBV19 with TRBJ2-7, with D uncertain. V was shortened by 5 bases and J by 0 bases, with 11 bases between the two germline ends. The CDR3 extends over 14 amino acids. The germline V gene has CDR1 LNHDA and CDR2 SQIVND (reference sequence). The DNA for the CDR3 is TGTGCCAGTAGTGAACAGCTGAGCTCCTACGAGCAGTACTTC. It yields the protein CASSEQLSSYEQYF. Combining the CDR3 with reference TRBV19 and TRBJ2-7 gives the whole variable domain DGGITQSPKYLFRKEGQNVTLSCEQNLNHDAMYWYRQDPGQGLRLIYYSQIVNDFQKGDIAEGYSVSREKKESFPLTVTSAQKNPTAFYLCASSEQLSSYEQYFGPGTRLTVT.

This rearrangement joins TRBV5-4 to TRBJ1-2, with D perhaps matching TRBD1 (6 bases). V shed 6 bases and J shed 1 base, with 10 bases lying between them. Per the germline V gene, CDR1 is SGHNT and CDR2 is YYREEE (reference sequence). This CDR3 has 13 residues. The CDR3 DNA is TGTGCCAGCACCCCGGACAGTAACTATGGCTACACCTTC. Amino acid sequence: CASTPDSNYGYTF.